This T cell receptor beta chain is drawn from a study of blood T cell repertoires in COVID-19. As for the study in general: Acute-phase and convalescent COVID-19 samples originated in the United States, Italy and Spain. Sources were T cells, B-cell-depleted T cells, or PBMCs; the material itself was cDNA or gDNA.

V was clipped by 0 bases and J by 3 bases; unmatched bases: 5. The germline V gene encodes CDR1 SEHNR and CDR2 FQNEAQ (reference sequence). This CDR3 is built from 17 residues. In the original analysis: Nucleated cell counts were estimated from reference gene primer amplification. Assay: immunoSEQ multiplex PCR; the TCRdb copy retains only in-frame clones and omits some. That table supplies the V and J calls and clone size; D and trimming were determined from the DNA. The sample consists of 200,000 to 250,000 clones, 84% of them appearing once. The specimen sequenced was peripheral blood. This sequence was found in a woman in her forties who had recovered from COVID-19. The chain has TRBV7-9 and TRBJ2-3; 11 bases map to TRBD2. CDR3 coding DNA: TGTGCCAGCAGCTTAGCTCTTAGCGGGGGGGCAACAGATACGCAGTATTTT. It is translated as CASSLALSGGATDTQYF.